This is a list of T cell receptor beta chains from one sample in a study of shared clonotypes between healthy human individuals. Sequencing used immunoSEQ multiplex PCR; TCRdb keeps in-frame clones, though not all of them. The profile shows some 1.5 million clones, roughly 98% of them singletons. The sample was naive CD4+ T cells sorted from blood. The receptors were sampled from a man under 40 in good health. Each CDR3 is given with its conserved first and last residue. The D gene is left open where the match is weak. For some rows the clone size is stated as once, few or many, or as a class when expanded; others skip it.

d_gene | j_gene | abundance | v_gene | CDR3nt | CDR3aa
. | TRBJ2-7 | once | TRBV9 | TGTGCCAGCAGCGTAGCACCGTCTCGCGAGCAGTACTTC | CASSVAPSREQYF
TRBD2 | TRBJ2-7 | . | TRBV7-2 | TGTGCCAGCAGCTCTCTTACTAGCGGGGGCTCCTACGAGCAGTACTTC | CASSSLTSGGSYEQYF
. | TRBJ1-2 | . | TRBV6-6 | TGTGCCAGCAGGCCGGACAGCCCTAATGGCTACACCTTC | CASRPDSPNGYTF
. | TRBJ2-5 | . | TRBV7-8 | TGTGCCAGCAGCTTAGGCCGAAAACCTGCGGGGACCCAGTACTTC | CASSLGRKPAGTQYF
. | TRBJ2-7 | . | TRBV7-2 | TGTGCCAGCAGCTTAGCGCAATCCTACGAGCAGTACTTC | CASSLAQSYEQYF
TRBD2 | TRBJ2-3 | . | TRBV14 | TGTGCCAGCAGCCGAAGTGGCGGGAGGTCAGATACGCAGTATTTT | CASSRSGGRSDTQYF
TRBD1 | TRBJ2-2 | . | TRBV10-3 | TGTGCCATCAGTGAGTTATTGGGTTTATCGACAGGGAGAATGAACACCGGGGAGCTGTTTTTT | CAISELLGLSTGRMNTGELFF
TRBD2 | TRBJ2-1 | . | TRBV4-1 | TGCGCCAGCAGCCAAGGGGGGACTAGCGGAGGGTACAATGAGCAGTTCTTC | CASSQGGTSGGYNEQFF
TRBD1 | TRBJ1-2 | . | TRBV4-3 | TGCGCCAGCAGCCAAGATGGTTCTACCGGGACAGGGGTTTTCCGAATCCATGGCTACACCTTC | CASSQDGSTGTGVFRIHGYTF
. | TRBJ1-2 | . | TRBV15 | TGTGCCACCAGCGAGAGGAGATATGGCTACACCTTC | CATSERRYGYTF
. | TRBJ2-3 | . | TRBV14 | TGTGCCAGCAGCCAAGAGGTCCGAGGCACAGATACGCAGTATTTT | CASSQEVRGTDTQYF
. | TRBJ2-1 | . | TRBV5-1 | TGCGCCAGCAGCTTGGGCGGGAAAATCTTCGACAATGAGCAGTTCTTC | CASSLGGKIFDNEQFF
. | TRBJ2-1 | . | TRBV14 | TGTGCCAGCAGCCTATCTCCGGGACACCCGTCCGGGTTGTTCTTC | CASSLSPGHPSGLFF
. | TRBJ2-5 | . | TRBV28 | TGTGCCACGCGGCGCTACGGGGAGACCCAGTACTTC | CATRRYGETQYF
. | TRBJ1-1 | . | TRBV7-8 | TGTGCCAGCAGCTTAGTACAGATCCTGGGGGGCACTGAAGCTTTCTTT | CASSLVQILGGTEAFF
TRBD2 | TRBJ2-7 | . | TRBV28 | TGTGCCAGCAGTGTACGGCTAGCGGGATCCTACGAGCAGTACTTC | CASSVRLAGSYEQYF
. | TRBJ1-3 | . | TRBV6-5 | TGTGCCAGCAGAAGCACAGGTAACTCTGGAAACACCATATATTTT | CASRSTGNSGNTIYF
. | TRBJ2-5 | . | TRBV18 | TGTGCCAGCTCACCACTCCCCACAGAGACCCAGTACTTC | CASSPLPTETQYF
TRBD1 | TRBJ1-4 | once | TRBV7-9 | TGTGCCAGCAGCCTCTCGACAGGGGGAAAAGAAAAACTGTTTTTT | CASSLSTGGKEKLFF
. | TRBJ1-2 | . | TRBV28 | TGTGCCAGCAGTTCGGGACCTAACTATGGCTACACCTTC | CASSSGPNYGYTF
. | TRBJ2-1 | . | TRBV5-1 | TGCGCCAGCAGCCTCTCTTGGGCGAACAATGAGCAGTTCTTC | CASSLSWANNEQFF
. | TRBJ1-3 | . | TRBV5-1 | TGCGCCAGCAGCTCTAACTCTGGAAACACCATATATTTT | CASSSNSGNTIYF
. | TRBJ2-5 | . | TRBV5-1 | TGCGCCAGCAGGACTACAGGGTCAGAGACCCAGTACTTC | CASRTTGSETQYF
TRBD2 | TRBJ2-1 | . | TRBV9 | TGTGCCAGCAGCGTATCGTCTAGCGGGAGGTGGGTCTACAATGAGCAGTTCTTC | CASSVSSSGRWVYNEQFF
TRBD1 | TRBJ2-7 | . | TRBV2 | TGTGCCAGCAGACCGGGGACAGGGAGGAACGAGCAGTACTTC | CASRPGTGRNEQYF
. | TRBJ2-7 | . | TRBV5-5 | TGTGCCAGCAGCCCGGCCTACGAGCAGTACTTC | CASSPAYEQYF
. | TRBJ2-2 | . | TRBV9 | TGTGCCAGCAGCTCCTCGCCTGGCGGGAAGGGCGGGGAGCTGTTTTTT | CASSSSPGGKGGELFF
. | TRBJ1-3 | . | TRBV7-9 | TGTGCCAGCAGCTTACTTCAGGCCTCTGGAAACACCATATATTTT | CASSLLQASGNTIYF
. | TRBJ1-5 | . | TRBV2 | TGTGCCAGCACCTATGCGGGGGGTCGGCCCCAGCATTTT | CASTYAGGRPQHF
. | TRBJ2-3 | once | TRBV2 | TGTGCCAGCAGTGACAAAGCGGGCCTCCCAGATACGCAGTATTTT | CASSDKAGLPDTQYF
TRBD1 | TRBJ1-5 | . | TRBV7-8 | TGTGCCAGCAGCTTAAGGGACAGGGGGTTAGATCAGCCCCAGCATTTT | CASSLRDRGLDQPQHF
. | TRBJ2-6 | . | TRBV18 | TGTGCCAGCTCACCACTGGGGAGGGGGGCCAACGTCCTGACTTTC | CASSPLGRGANVLTF
. | TRBJ2-3 | . | TRBV6-5 | TGTGCCAGCAGCATGGACGGCCCCGCAGATACGCAGTATTTT | CASSMDGPADTQYF
TRBD2 | TRBJ2-7 | once | TRBV2 | TGTGCCAGCAGTGTGAAAGCGGGAGTAGGCGAGCAGTACTTC | CASSVKAGVGEQYF
. | TRBJ1-2 | . | TRBV5-5 | TGTGCCAGCAGCTTGCTTGTGGTAGGGAGAGATGGCTACACCTTC | CASSLLVVGRDGYTF
TRBD1 | TRBJ2-7 | . | TRBV18 | TGTGCCAGCTCACCAAAACAGGGGATCGAGCAGTACTTC | CASSPKQGIEQYF
. | TRBJ2-5 | . | TRBV9 | TGTGCCAGCAGCGTTTCGACTCAAGAGACCCAGTACTTC | CASSVSTQETQYF
TRBD1 | TRBJ1-4 | . | TRBV6-4 | TGTGCCAGCAGTCCCGGGACAGCGACTAATGAAAAACTGTTTTTT | CASSPGTATNEKLFF
. | TRBJ2-3 | . | TRBV14 | TGTGCCAGCAGTCATGCCGGGGGCGGCTTCACAGATACGCAGTATTTT | CASSHAGGGFTDTQYF
. | TRBJ2-3 | . | TRBV5-1 | TGCGCCAGCAGCTTGGAACGGGGAAGCACAGATACGCAGTATTTT | CASSLERGSTDTQYF
. | TRBJ2-2 | . | TRBV14 | TGTGCCAGCAGCCAAGCATGGACAGCCTACACCGGGGAGCTGTTTTTT | CASSQAWTAYTGELFF
. | TRBJ2-1 | . | TRBV9 | TGTGCCAGCAGCGTAGATGGGACACTCTACAATGAGCAGTTCTTC | CASSVDGTLYNEQFF
. | TRBJ2-3 | . | TRBV18 | TGTGCCAGCTCACCGGGCCAGGATACGCAGTATTTT | CASSPGQDTQYF
. | TRBJ1-2 | . | TRBV27 | TGTGCCAGCAGGCCATTTGGCGAAATTGAGTACTATGGCTACACCTTC | CASRPFGEIEYYGYTF
TRBD1 | TRBJ2-7 | . | TRBV5-5 | TGTGCCAGCAGCTCGGCCGGGACAGGGTGGAGCGAGCAGTACTTC | CASSSAGTGWSEQYF
. | TRBJ2-5 | . | TRBV7-9 | TGTGCCAGCAGCTCCAGGGGCGAGACCCAGTACTTC | CASSSRGETQYF
. | TRBJ1-1 | . | TRBV7-2 | TGTGCCAGCAGCTTAGGAGAGGAGTGGGGATACACTGAAGCTTTCTTT | CASSLGEEWGYTEAFF
TRBD1 | TRBJ2-7 | . | TRBV2 | TGTGCCAGCAAGACCGACAGGGGGTCGTCCTACGAGCAGTACTTC | CASKTDRGSSYEQYF
. | TRBJ2-7 | . | TRBV18 | TGTGCCAGCTCCCCAATATCAAGGAGCTCCTACGAGCAGTACTTC | CASSPISRSSYEQYF
. | TRBJ1-5 | once | TRBV7-9 | TGTGCCAGCAGCTCTCCGGGCCATAGCAATCAGCCCCAGCATTTT | CASSSPGHSNQPQHF
. | TRBJ2-5 | . | TRBV28 | TGTGCCAGCAGTTACCGCGGCGGGTACCAAGAGACCCAGTACTTC | CASSYRGGYQETQYF
TRBD1 | TRBJ2-1 | . | TRBV25-1 | TGTGCCAGCAGTGAATGGACAGGAGGAAATGAGCAGTTCTTC | CASSEWTGGNEQFF
TRBD2 | TRBJ2-3 | . | TRBV19 | TGTGCCAGTAGTATAGGACTAGCGGGAGGAGATACGCAGTATTTT | CASSIGLAGGDTQYF